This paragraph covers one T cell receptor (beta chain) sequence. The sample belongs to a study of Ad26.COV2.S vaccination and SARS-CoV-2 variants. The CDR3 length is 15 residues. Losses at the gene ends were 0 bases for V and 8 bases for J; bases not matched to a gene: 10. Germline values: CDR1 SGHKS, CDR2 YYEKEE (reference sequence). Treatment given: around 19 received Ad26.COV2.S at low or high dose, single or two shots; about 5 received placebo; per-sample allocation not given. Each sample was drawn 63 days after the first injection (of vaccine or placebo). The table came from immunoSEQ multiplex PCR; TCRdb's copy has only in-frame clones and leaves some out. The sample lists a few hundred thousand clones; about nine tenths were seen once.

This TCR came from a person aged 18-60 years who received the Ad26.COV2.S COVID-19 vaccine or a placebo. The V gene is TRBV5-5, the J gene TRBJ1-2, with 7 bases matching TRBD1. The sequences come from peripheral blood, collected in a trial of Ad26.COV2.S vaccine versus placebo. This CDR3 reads CASSLGTGFLIGYTF. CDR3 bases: TGTGCCAGCAGCTTGGGGACAGGATTCTTAATAGGCTACACCTTC.